This T cell receptor beta chain came from a study of blood T cells in healthy people across ages. Overall study results and limits: Diversity of TCR beta per million T cells declined in a roughly linear way with age. From one million sequenced T cells, diversity estimates were lower bounds.

A second PCR, run for about 6 to 12 cycles, used a sample-barcoded 5' primer plus a J-beta primer mix. Each of the cDNA molecules was tagged by a template-switch adaptor with 12 random nucleotides. TCRdb reanalysed the 5' RACE reads using MiXCR and keeps one entry per CDR3 protein. The sample yields some 1.5 million distinct CDR3 sequences, about 30% seen once. The CDR3 loop spans 14 amino acids. Points on this clonotype: Its antigen remains unidentified.

Isolation of PBMCs gave at least 6 million cells per sample. The source of this sequence is a young woman in good health. The sample taken for sequencing was blood. J is TRBJ2-6 and V is TRBV21-1; whether TRBD2, the table's D call, matches the DNA was not checked. TRBV21-1 is assigned pseudogene status. The CDR3 nucleotides read TGTGCCAACCCCGCGTGTTCTGGGGCCAACGTCCTGACTTTC. Its protein product is CANPACSGANVLTF.